A single sample is the source of the 14 T cell receptor beta chains below, sequenced in a study of radiotherapy plus CTLA-4 blockade in lung cancer. Sequencing was performed with immunoSEQ multiplex PCR; in TCRdb, only in-frame clones are kept and a portion is missing. The sample lists about 15,000 clones; around three quarters were seen once. The material sequenced was peripheral blood, taken from a patient treated with radiotherapy plus ipilimumab. The receptors here all came from a human donor with non-small cell lung cancer whose response to radiotherapy plus ipilimumab could not be evaluated.

This clone was detected a few times. J is TRBJ2-3 and V is TRBV7-2; TRBD2 aligns across 10 bases. V lost 4 bases and J lost 1; bases outside the gene matches: 5. This CDR3 spans 16 amino acids. Germline V lookup: CDR1 SGHTA, CDR2 FQGNSA. The CDR3 region is CASSYLSGGRTDTQYF. The CDR3 DNA reads as TGTGCCAGCAGCTACCTTAGCGGGGGGCGCACAGATACGCAGTATTTT.

The chain uses TRBV28 and TRBJ2-2; D possibly corresponds to TRBD2 (6 bases). Germline CDR1 and CDR2: MDHEN and SYDVKM. This CDR3 has 16 amino acids. V was trimmed by 7 bases and J by 6 bases, leaving 21 bases between them. CDR3 residues: CASTPGGASRAGELFF. The CDR3 coding sequence is TGTGCCAGCACTCCTGGCGGGGCTAGTAGGGCCGGGGAGCTGTTTTTT.

The chain carries TRBV4-2 and TRBJ2-2, with D tentatively TRBD1 (7 bases). V gave up 0 bases and J gave up 6 bases, with 11 bases separating them. The CDR3 loop spans 15 amino acids. Germline V lookup: CDR1 LGHNA, CDR2 YNFKEQ. CDR3 sequence reads: CASSQEGGGAGELFF. The CDR3 DNA reads as TGTGCCAGCAGCCAAGAAGGGGGCGGGGCCGGGGAGCTGTTTTTT.

The chain carries TRBV7-3 and TRBJ2-5, with TRBD1 identical over 9 bases. Judging by the DNA end, TRBJ2-7 fits better; the J call may be wrong. Germline CDR1 is SGHTA and CDR2 is FQGTGA. The CDR3 has 14 residues. The CDR3 is CASLSGQGSYEQYF. CDR3 bases: TGTGCCAGCTTGTCGGGACAGGGTTCTTACGAGCAGTACTTC.

The gene calls are TRBV6-6 and TRBJ2-2; 7 bases map to TRBD2. The V gene end was trimmed by 5 bases and the J gene end by 7 bases; junction bases not matched to a gene: 4. The CDR3 extends over 13 amino acids. Germline assignment: CDR1 MNHNY and CDR2 SVGAGI (reference sequence). As DNA, the CDR3 is TGTGCCAGCAGTCGACTAGCTGTCGGGGAGCTGTTTTTT. Translated: CASSRLAVGELFF.

This chain joins TRBV29-1 and TRBJ2-3, with a weak D call TRBD1 (6 bases). CDR1 is SQVTM, CDR2 ANQGSEA, per germline. The CDR3 length is 13 residues. Trimming stripped 7 bases from V and 4 bases from J, with 15 bases between. The DNA for the CDR3 is TGCAGCGCCGACCGGCAGGGGCCAGATACGCAGTATTTT. It specifies CSADRQGPDTQYF.

The rearrangement joins TRBV5-1 to TRBJ2-3; possible D gene TRBD2, 6 bases. With 4 bases removed from V and 3 bases from J, the gap between germline ends came to 12 bases. The germline CDR1 and CDR2 sequences are SGHRS and YFSETQ. The CDR3 has 14 residues. CDR3 amino acids: CASSPLSGTDTQYF. The CDR3 DNA reads as TGCGCCAGCAGCCCCCTAAGCGGGACAGATACGCAGTATTTT.

The rearrangement uses TRBV2 and TRBJ2-5, with D unclear. CDR1 SNHLY and CDR2 FYNNEI come from the germline V gene. The CDR3 is 14 residues long. V was clipped by 5 bases and J by 1 base, with 11 bases between them. The CDR3 DNA is TGTGCCAGCAGTATCGCGGCCCTCCAAGAGACCCAGTACTTC. It specifies CASSIAALQETQYF.

This clone was picked up one time. This chain connects TRBV5-1 to TRBJ2-3, with TRBD2 as a possible D gene (6 bases). Germline CDR1 reads SGHRS; CDR2 reads YFSETQ. V lost 0 bases, J lost 2 bases, and 7 bases lay in between. The CDR3 runs to 14 residues. CDR3 residues: CASSLGGITDTQYF. CDR3 DNA sequence: TGCGCCAGCAGCTTGGGCGGGATCACAGATACGCAGTATTTT.

The chain couples TRBV2 to TRBJ2-1; TRBD2 aligns across 10 bases. The J segment lost 4 bases and the V segment lost 8 bases, leaving 11 bases of the junction unmatched. Germline V CDR1 and CDR2: SNHLY, FYNNEI. The CDR3 has 16 residues. DNA of the CDR3: TGTGCCAGCTCCGAGGGGAGCGGGGGGGTATACAATGAGCAGTTCTTC. Its protein product is CASSEGSGGVYNEQFF.

The V gene is TRBV25-1, the J gene TRBJ2-3, with D perhaps matching TRBD2 (5 bases). The V end was cut by 6 bases, the J end by 8 bases, with 15 bases between. CDR1 MGHDK and CDR2 SYGVNS come from the germline V gene. This CDR3 is built from 13 residues. The CDR3 sequence is CASSRLAMATQYF. DNA for the CDR3: TGTGCCAGCAGCAGATTAGCGATGGCTACGCAGTATTTT.

This sequence joins TRBV30 and TRBJ1-1; D may be TRBD1 (6 bases). Deletions cut 1 base from V and 8 bases from J, with 14 bases between. Germline-derived CDR1 and CDR2 are GTSNPN and SVGIG (reference sequence). The CDR3 has 13 amino acids. The CDR3 DNA follows: TGTGCCTGGAGTGGCAGGGGAAGGAGGGAAGCTTTCTTT. This gives the protein CAWSGRGRREAFF.

This chain joins TRBV2 and TRBJ2-2, with 9 nucleotides matching TRBD2. This CDR3 spans 16 amino acids. Trimming took 4 bases from V and 4 from J; bases not matched to a gene: 7. Per germline, CDR1 SNHLY and CDR2 FYNNEI. Here the CDR3 reads CASSVAGGRSTGELFF. Written as DNA, the CDR3 is TGTGCCAGCAGTGTGGCGGGGGGGCGTAGCACCGGGGAGCTGTTTTTT.

This chain uses TRBV5-1 with TRBJ2-1; the match to TRBD1 covers 10 bases. The length of the CDR3 is 16 residues. Germline CDR1 is SGHRS and CDR2 is YFSETQ. J was trimmed by 4 bases and V by 3 bases; bases with no gene match: 7. CDR3 DNA sequence: TGCGCCAGCAGCTGGTCCTGGACAGGGGGATACAATGAGCAGTTCTTC. Protein: CASSWSWTGGYNEQFF.